Listed below are T cell receptor beta chains from one sample, sequenced in a study of CD4 T cells in relation to SARS-CoV-2 and coronaviruses. No antigen is known for these receptors. The assay was immunoSEQ multiplex PCR, and TCRdb's table has in-frame clones only and misses some. The table records some 11,000 clones, approximately 78% of them present only once. Sequencing used CD4+ T cells from PBMCs, cultured in vitro. The receptors were gathered from a human donor in good health. CDR3s include the opening cysteine and the closing phenylalanine or tryptophan. The D gene is left open where the match is weak.

TRBV7-9	-	CASSFLSAGSYNEQFF
TRBV9	TRBD2	CASSVATSGGAFADEQFF
TRBV29-1	TRBD2	CSVDTGGTDTQYF
TRBV5-5	-	CASSRQGRTQTYEQYF
TRBV3-1/TRBV3-2	TRBD2	CASAPGLAGVDTQYF
TRBV5-5	TRBD2	CASSLAGGDDYEQYF
TRBV7-6	TRBD1	CASSLTGGKGTGELFF
TRBV4-1	-	CASSQRTGPNTGELFF
TRBV7-9	TRBD2	CASSLGRGVISYEQYF
TRBV30	-	CAWSASEETQYF
TRBV11-3	TRBD2	CASSPSGGADTQYF
TRBV5-1	-	CASSLTGTSTGELFF
TRBV6-6	-	CAASGARYPEKLFF
TRBV2	TRBD1	CASIPDRVVVEQYF
TRBV2	-	CASNPPFTDTQYF
TRBV6-5	-	CASSPSGEGNYGYTF
TRBV30	-	CAWNMGDTQYF
TRBV12-3/TRBV12-4	-	CASSHGVYNEQFF
TRBV11-1	-	CASSLVSGAGANVLTF
TRBV7-9	-	CASSSAGEQYF
TRBV6-2/TRBV6-3	TRBD2	CASSLLSGSKFF
TRBV11-2	-	CASSLDGSEFEKLFF
TRBV7-9	-	CASSFSLRDPRQYF
TRBV5-4	-	CASSLGHNEQFF
TRBV5-5	-	CASTLGAYEWQYF
TRBV3-1/TRBV3-2	-	CASSRGNYGYTF
TRBV11-2	-	CASSSPDRGYGNTIYF
TRBV5-1	TRBD1	CASTPGQGASEQFF
TRBV29-1	-	CSVRESNTEAFF
TRBV24-1	-	CATSDLEVYEQYF
TRBV2	-	CASRDSPAGEQYF
TRBV19	-	CASSIRQERGEQYF
TRBV18	-	CASSLPGNLNTEAFF
TRBV6-5	TRBD1	CASQRLQGAGYEQYF
TRBV7-2	TRBD1	CASGYHGTGGRNEQFF
TRBV6-6	-	CASSSNRDSHNEQFF
TRBV25-1	TRBD2	CASSESGGGPYNEQFF
TRBV27	TRBD1	CASSLRGGGMNTEAFF
TRBV28	TRBD1	CASSPPSTGTGVSHEQYF
TRBV11-2	-	CASSLVAGNTEAFF
TRBV19	-	CASSPRGTSYEQYF
TRBV30	TRBD1	CAWSRRGTGGEKLFF
TRBV6-5	-	CASSYSQQGSNSPLHF
TRBV30	-	CAWIVITEAFF
TRBV29-1	TRBD1	CSINSQGAGTDTQYF
TRBV11-2	TRBD2	CASSHSSGGNNEQFF
TRBV4-3	-	CASSQDQATDYGYTF
TRBV5-4	TRBD1	CASSFLQGAGTGELFF
TRBV6-5	TRBD1	CASSYSDRDGGYTF
TRBV9	-	CASSVNWEGNQPQHF
TRBV5-6	TRBD1	CASSFGWAGQENYGYTF
TRBV6-4	-	CASSDMGGTNYGYTF
TRBV27	-	CASSFSGHGEQYF
TRBV18	-	CASSSQTGAYNEQFF
TRBV19	-	CASSIGTGEQYF
TRBV6-2/TRBV6-3	TRBD2	CASSYGAGGTNEQFF
TRBV7-2	-	CASSPSHNNEQFF
TRBV7-6	-	CASSLEAAQNTEAFF
TRBV11-2	-	CASSLAQGGTGELFF
TRBV5-1	-	CASSYGTAGEKLFF